This T cell receptor (beta chain) is drawn from a study of T cell changes during pregnancy in multiple sclerosis. Profiled with immunoSEQ multiplex PCR; TCRdb holds only in-frame clones, not every one. The sample has some 80,000 clones, approximately 92% seen once. Sequenced here: peripheral blood, sampled in the first trimester of pregnancy. The receptor comes from a female donor with multiple sclerosis, enrolled in a pregnancy study.

This chain's CDR3 is CASSYPQGAREYSNQPQHF. The CDR3 DNA reads TGTGCCAGCAGTTACCCACAGGGGGCTCGTGAGTATAGCAATCAGCCCCAGCATTTT. V and J are TRBV28 and TRBJ1-5; 9 nucleotides line up with TRBD1. The CDR3 consists of 19 residues. V trimming: 4 bases; J trimming: 0 bases; junction bases outside the gene matches: 13. Germline V gives CDR1 MDHEN, CDR2 SYDVKM. Supplemented by reference TRBV28 and TRBJ1-5, the full variable domain reads DVKVTQSSRYLVKRTGEKVFLECVQDMDHENMFWYRQDPGLGLRLIYFSYDVKMKEKGDIPEGYSVSREKKERFSLILESASTNQTSMYLCASSYPQGAREYSNQPQHFGDGTRLSIL.